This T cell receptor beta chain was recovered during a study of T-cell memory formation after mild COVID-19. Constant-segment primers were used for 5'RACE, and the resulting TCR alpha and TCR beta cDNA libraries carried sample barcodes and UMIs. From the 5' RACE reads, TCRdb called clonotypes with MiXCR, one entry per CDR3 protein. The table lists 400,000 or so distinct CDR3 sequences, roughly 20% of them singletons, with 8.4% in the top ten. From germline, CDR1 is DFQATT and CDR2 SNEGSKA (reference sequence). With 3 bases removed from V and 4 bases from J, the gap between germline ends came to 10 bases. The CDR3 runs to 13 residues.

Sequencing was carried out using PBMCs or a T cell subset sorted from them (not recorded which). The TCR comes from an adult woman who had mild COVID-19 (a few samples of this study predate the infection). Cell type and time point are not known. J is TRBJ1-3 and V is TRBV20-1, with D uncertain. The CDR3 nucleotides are TGCAGTGCTAGTTCCGGCGTGGGAAACACCATATATTTT. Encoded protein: CSASSGVGNTIYF.